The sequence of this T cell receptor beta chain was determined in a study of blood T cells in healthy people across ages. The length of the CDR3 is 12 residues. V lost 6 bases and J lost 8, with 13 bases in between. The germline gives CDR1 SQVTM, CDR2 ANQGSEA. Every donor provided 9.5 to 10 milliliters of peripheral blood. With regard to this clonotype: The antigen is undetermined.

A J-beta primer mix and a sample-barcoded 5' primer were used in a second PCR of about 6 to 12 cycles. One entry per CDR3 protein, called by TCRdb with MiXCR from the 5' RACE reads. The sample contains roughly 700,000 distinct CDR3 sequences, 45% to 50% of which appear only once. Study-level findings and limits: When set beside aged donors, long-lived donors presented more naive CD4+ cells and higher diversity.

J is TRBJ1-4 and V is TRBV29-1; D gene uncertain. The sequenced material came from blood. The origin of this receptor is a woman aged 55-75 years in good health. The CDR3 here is CSVVGKEEKLFF. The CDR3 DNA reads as TGCAGCGTGGTAGGGAAGGAGGAAAAACTGTTTTTT.